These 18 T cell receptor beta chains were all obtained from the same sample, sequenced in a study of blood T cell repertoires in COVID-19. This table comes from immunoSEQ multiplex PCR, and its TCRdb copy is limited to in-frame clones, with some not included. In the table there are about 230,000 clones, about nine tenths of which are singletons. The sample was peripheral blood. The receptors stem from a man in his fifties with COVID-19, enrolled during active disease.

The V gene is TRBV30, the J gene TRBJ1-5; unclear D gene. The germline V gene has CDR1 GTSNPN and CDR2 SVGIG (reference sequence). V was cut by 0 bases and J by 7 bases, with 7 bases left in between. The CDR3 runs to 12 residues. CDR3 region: CAWSVGPQPQHF. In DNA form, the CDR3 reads TGTGCCTGGAGTGTGGGCCCCCAGCCCCAGCATTTT. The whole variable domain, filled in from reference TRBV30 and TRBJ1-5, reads SQTIHQWPATLVQPVGSPLSLECTVEGTSNPNLYWYRQAAGRGLQLLFYSVGIGQISSEVPQNLSASRPQDRQFILSSKKLLLSDSGFYLCAWSVGPQPQHFGDGTRLSIL.

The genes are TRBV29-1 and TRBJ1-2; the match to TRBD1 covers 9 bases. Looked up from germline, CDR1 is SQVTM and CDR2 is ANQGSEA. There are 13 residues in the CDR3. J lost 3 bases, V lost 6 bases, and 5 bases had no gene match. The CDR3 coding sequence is TGCAGCGTCGAGGGACAGGGATACTATGGCTACACCTTC. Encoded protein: CSVEGQGYYGYTF. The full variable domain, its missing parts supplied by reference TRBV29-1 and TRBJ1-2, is SAVISQKPSRDICQRGTSLTIQCQVDSQVTMMFWYRQQPGQSLTLIATANQGSEATYESGFVIDKFPISRPNLTFSTLTVSNMSPEDSSIYLCSVEGQGYYGYTFGSGTRLTVV.

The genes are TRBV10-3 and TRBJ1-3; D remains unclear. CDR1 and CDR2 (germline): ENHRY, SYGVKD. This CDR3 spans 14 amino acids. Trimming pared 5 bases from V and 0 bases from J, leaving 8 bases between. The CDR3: CAISRLNSGNTIYF. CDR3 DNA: TGTGCCATCAGTAGACTTAACTCTGGAAACACCATATATTTT.

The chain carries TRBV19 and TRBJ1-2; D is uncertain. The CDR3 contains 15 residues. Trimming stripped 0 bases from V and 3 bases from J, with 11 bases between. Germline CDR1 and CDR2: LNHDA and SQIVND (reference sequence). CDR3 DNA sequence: TGTGCCAGTAGTATAGATAAAGGGAGGTACTATGGCTACACCTTC. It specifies CASSIDKGRYYGYTF.

The CDR3 region has the DNA TGTGCCAGCAGCAGGGACCCTAGCGGTCCCAGCACAGATACGCAGTATTTT. It yields the protein CASSRDPSGPSTDTQYF. The chain employs TRBV5-4 and TRBJ2-3; TRBD2 matches at 7 bases. V was pared by 4 bases and J by 0 bases, with 11 bases of the junction left unmatched. The CDR3 has 17 amino acids. Germline assignment: CDR1 SGHNT and CDR2 YYREEE (reference sequence).

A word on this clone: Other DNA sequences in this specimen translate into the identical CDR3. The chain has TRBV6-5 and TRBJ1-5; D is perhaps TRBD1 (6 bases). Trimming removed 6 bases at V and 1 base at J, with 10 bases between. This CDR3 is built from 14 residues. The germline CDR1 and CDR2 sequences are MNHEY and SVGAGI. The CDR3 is CASRTGGSNQPQHF. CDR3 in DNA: TGTGCCAGCAGGACGGGGGGCAGCAATCAGCCCCAGCATTTT.

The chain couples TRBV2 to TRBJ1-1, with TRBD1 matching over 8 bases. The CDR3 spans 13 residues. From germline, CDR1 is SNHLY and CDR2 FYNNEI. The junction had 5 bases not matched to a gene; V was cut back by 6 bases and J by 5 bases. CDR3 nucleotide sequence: TGTGCCAGCAGCGGACAGGGTACAACTGAAGCTTTCTTT. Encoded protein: CASSGQGTTEAFF.

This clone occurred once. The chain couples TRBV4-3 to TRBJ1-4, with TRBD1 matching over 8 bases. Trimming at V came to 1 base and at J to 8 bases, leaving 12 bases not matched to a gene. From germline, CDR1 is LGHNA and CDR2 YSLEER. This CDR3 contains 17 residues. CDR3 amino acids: CASSQAGTGSSREKLFF. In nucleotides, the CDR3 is TGCGCCAGCAGCCAAGCCGGGACAGGTTCTAGTCGGGAAAAACTGTTTTTT.

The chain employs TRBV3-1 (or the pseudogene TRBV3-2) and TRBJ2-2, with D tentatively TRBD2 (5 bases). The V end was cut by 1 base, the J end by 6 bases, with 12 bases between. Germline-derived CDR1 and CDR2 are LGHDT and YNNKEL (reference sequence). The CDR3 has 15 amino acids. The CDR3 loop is CASSQGTGMAGELFF. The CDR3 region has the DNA TGTGCCAGCAGCCAAGGTACGGGAATGGCCGGGGAGCTGTTTTTT.

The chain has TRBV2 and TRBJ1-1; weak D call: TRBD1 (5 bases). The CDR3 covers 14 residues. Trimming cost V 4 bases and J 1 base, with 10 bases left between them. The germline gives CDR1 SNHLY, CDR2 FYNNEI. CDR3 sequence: CASSAGGTNTEAFF. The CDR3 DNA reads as TGTGCCAGCAGTGCGGGGGGTACGAACACTGAAGCTTTCTTT.

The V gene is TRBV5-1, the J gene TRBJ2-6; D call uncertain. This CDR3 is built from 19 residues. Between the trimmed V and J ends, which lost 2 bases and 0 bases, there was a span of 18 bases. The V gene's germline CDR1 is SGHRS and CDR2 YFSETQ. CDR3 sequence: CASSLRTANGLSGANVLTF. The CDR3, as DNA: TGCGCCAGCAGCTTAAGAACAGCCAACGGTCTCTCTGGGGCCAACGTCCTGACTTTC.

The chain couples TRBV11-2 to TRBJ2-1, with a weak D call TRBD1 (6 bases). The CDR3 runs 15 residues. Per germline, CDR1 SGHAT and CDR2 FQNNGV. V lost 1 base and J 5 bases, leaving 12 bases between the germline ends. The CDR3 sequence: CASSLVLAGDNEQFF. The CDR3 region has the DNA TGTGCCAGCAGCTTAGTTTTGGCAGGGGACAATGAGCAGTTCTTC.

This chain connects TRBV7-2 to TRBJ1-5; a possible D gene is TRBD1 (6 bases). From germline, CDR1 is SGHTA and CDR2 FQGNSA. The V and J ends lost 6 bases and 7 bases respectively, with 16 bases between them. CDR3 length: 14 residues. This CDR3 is CASSNTGSRQPQHF. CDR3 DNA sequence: TGTGCCAGCAGTAATACAGGGTCACGGCAGCCCCAGCATTTT.

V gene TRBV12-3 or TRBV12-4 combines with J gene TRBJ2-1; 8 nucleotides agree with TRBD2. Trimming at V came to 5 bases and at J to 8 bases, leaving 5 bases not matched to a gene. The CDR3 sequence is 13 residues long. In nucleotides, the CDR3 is TGTGCCAGCAGTATCGGGAGGGCCTATGAGCAGTTCTTC. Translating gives CASSIGRAYEQFF.

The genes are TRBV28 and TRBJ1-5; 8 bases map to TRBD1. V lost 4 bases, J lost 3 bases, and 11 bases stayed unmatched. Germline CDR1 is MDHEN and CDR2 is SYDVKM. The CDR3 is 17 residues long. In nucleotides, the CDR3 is TGTGCCAGCAGTTCACCGGACAGGGACTATTACAATCAGCCCCAGCATTTT. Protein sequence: CASSSPDRDYYNQPQHF.

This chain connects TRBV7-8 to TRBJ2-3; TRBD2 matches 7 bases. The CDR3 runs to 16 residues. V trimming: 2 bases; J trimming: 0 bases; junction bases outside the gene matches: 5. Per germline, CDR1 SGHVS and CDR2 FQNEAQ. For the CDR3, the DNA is TGTGCCAGCAGCTTATGGTCTAGCGGAAGCACAGATACGCAGTATTTT. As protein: CASSLWSSGSTDTQYF.

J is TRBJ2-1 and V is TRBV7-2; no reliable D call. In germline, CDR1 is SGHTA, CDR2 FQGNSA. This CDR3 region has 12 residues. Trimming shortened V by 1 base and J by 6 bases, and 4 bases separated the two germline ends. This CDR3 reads CASSLVINEQFF. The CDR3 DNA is TGTGCCAGCAGCTTAGTAATCAATGAGCAGTTCTTC.

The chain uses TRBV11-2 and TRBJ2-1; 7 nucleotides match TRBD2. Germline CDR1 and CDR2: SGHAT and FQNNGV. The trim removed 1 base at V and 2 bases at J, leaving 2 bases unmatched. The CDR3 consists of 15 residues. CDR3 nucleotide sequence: TGTGCCAGCAGCTTAGGTGGGAGGGCCTACAATGAGCAGTTCTTC. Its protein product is CASSLGGRAYNEQFF.